The 25 T cell receptor beta chains below come from one sample, sequenced in a study of T cell changes during pregnancy in multiple sclerosis. Profiling relied on immunoSEQ multiplex PCR, and the TCRdb table lists in-frame clones only, not all of them. The table shows more than 70,000 clones, with around 90% occurring only once. The sample here was peripheral blood, taken before pregnancy. These receptors came from a female donor with multiple sclerosis, enrolled in a pregnancy study.

The chain combines TRBV5-5 with TRBJ2-1; 9 bases line up with TRBD1. This CDR3 is built from 17 residues. J gave up 10 bases and V 6 bases, and 20 bases lay outside the gene matches. Germline CDR1 reads SGHKS; CDR2 reads YYEKEE (reference sequence). CDR3 residues: CASIAGRPGTGYYEQFF. CDR3 sequence (DNA): TGTGCCAGCATAGCCGGCCGTCCCGGGACAGGGTACTACGAGCAGTTCTTC.

The V call is TRBV19, the J call TRBJ1-3; D is perhaps TRBD1 (5 bases). Germline V gives CDR1 LNHDA, CDR2 SQIVND (reference sequence). The V gene lost 3 bases and the J gene lost 0 bases, with 15 bases spanning the gap. This CDR3 is built from 17 residues. The CDR3 nucleotides are TGTGCCAGTAGTATTAGCGGACACCGGCTCTCTGGAAACACCATATATTTT. It translates to CASSISGHRLSGNTIYF.

The chain combines TRBV5-1 with TRBJ2-2, with 12 bases matching TRBD2. Unmatched junction bases numbered 5, after V lost 0 bases and J lost 5 bases. The length of the CDR3 is 17 residues. CDR1 and CDR2 (germline): SGHRS, YFSETQ. The CDR3 DNA reads as TGCGCCAGCAGCTTGGGACTAGCGGGAGTGACAACCGGGGAGCTGTTTTTT. This sequence encodes CASSLGLAGVTTGELFF. Combining the CDR3 with reference TRBV5-1 and TRBJ2-2 gives the whole variable domain KAGVTQTPRYLIKTRGQQVTLSCSPISGHRSVSWYQQTPGQGLQFLFEYFSETQRNKGNFPGRFSGRQFSNSRSEMNVSTLELGDSALYLCASSLGLAGVTTGELFFGEGSRLTVL.

The chain is built from TRBV5-1 and TRBJ1-4; 9 nucleotides match TRBD1. After removal of 5 bases from V and 7 bases from J, the junction contained 12 bases not matched to a gene. Germline assignment: CDR1 SGHRS and CDR2 YFSETQ. The CDR3 extends over 16 amino acids. The DNA for the CDR3 is TGCGCCAGCAGTACCACAGGGGGCGCAGTGGGTGAAAAACTGTTTTTT. It translates to CASSTTGGAVGEKLFF.

The CDR3: CASRSVAGNYEQYF. For the CDR3, the DNA is TGCGCCAGCAGGTCTGTAGCGGGGAACTACGAGCAGTACTTC. This chain joins TRBV10-2 and TRBJ2-7, with 8 bases matching TRBD2. The CDR3 length is 14 residues. CDR1 and CDR2 (germline): WSHSY, SAAADI. V was clipped by 6 bases and J by 3 bases; unmatched bases: 7.

This clone was seen just once. The chain recombines TRBV7-9 with TRBJ1-2; 8 bases agree with TRBD1. Germline V gene lookup returns CDR1 SEHNR and CDR2 FQNEAQ (reference sequence). V shed 5 bases, J shed 6 bases, and the junction held 5 bases outside the gene matches. CDR3 size: 13 residues. The CDR3 bases are TGTGCCAGCAGCCGCGCAGGGGGCGATGGCTACACCTTC. This translates into CASSRAGGDGYTF.

The table lists this clone with a few counts. This rearrangement joins TRBV27 to TRBJ1-2; TRBD1 matches at 8 bases. V trimming: 5 bases; J trimming: 5 bases; junction bases outside the gene matches: 13. This CDR3 comprises 16 residues. Per germline, CDR1 MNHEY and CDR2 SMNVEV (reference sequence). CDR3 amino acids: CASSAAQGATSYGYTF. The CDR3 DNA reads as TGTGCCAGCAGTGCCGCTCAGGGGGCGACCTCTTATGGCTACACCTTC.

This clone occurred once. The chain joins TRBV27 to TRBJ2-7, with a tentative D call TRBD2 (5 bases). CDR1 is MNHEY, CDR2 SMNVEV, per germline (reference sequence). V gave up 3 bases and J gave up 3 bases, with 9 bases separating them. This CDR3 comprises 13 residues. The CDR3 protein is CASSFDGGYEQYF. Here the CDR3 DNA reads TGTGCCAGCAGTTTTGACGGAGGCTACGAGCAGTACTTC.

The rearrangement uses TRBV5-4 and TRBJ2-1; 12 bases are shared with TRBD2. CDR3 length: 15 amino acids. CDR1 and CDR2 (germline): SGHNT, YYREEE (reference sequence). Trimming cost V 8 bases and J 4 bases; bases outside gene matches: 7. CDR3 DNA sequence: TGTGCCAGTGGGGGCGGGACTAGCGGGTACAATGAGCAGTTCTTC. Its protein product is CASGGGTSGYNEQFF.

The rearrangement links TRBV5-4 to TRBJ2-5; possibly TRBD2 for D (7 bases). Looked up from germline, CDR1 is SGHNT and CDR2 is YYREEE (reference sequence). V was cut by 2 bases and J by 4 bases, with 18 bases left in between. This CDR3 spans 16 amino acids. CDR3 sequence: CASSFGGPGRLETQYF. CDR3 nucleotide sequence: TGTGCCAGCAGCTTCGGGGGGCCAGGTCGTTTAGAGACCCAGTACTTC.

This clone was seen once. V and J are TRBV5-1 and TRBJ1-2; 7 bases agree with TRBD1. The V and J ends lost 0 bases and 1 base, in that order; junction bases with no gene match: 0. Germline-derived CDR1 and CDR2 are SGHRS and YFSETQ. This CDR3 comprises 14 residues. The CDR3 DNA reads TGCGCCAGCAGCTTGGGACAGGGTAACTATGGCTACACCTTC. Protein product: CASSLGQGNYGYTF.

V and J are TRBV7-6 and TRBJ1-1; tentatively, D is TRBD1 (5 bases). V was pared by 5 bases and J by 1 base, with 8 bases between. The CDR3 is 13 residues long. Germline CDR1 reads SGHVS; CDR2 reads FNYEAQ. The CDR3 reads CASSRTGNTEAFF. The CDR3 bases are TGTGCCAGCAGCCGCACAGGGAACACTGAAGCTTTCTTT.

The chain joins TRBV29-1 to TRBJ2-2; 8 nucleotides agree with TRBD2. Germline values: CDR1 SQVTM, CDR2 ANQGSEA. With 3 bases clipped from V and 3 bases from J, the junction kept 6 bases outside the gene matches. This CDR3 has 15 amino acids. The CDR3 DNA reads TGCAGCGTTGAGCCGCACGGGGGGGACACCGGGGAGCTGTTTTTT. As protein: CSVEPHGGDTGELFF.

This chain uses TRBV10-2 with TRBJ2-1; 8 bases are shared with TRBD2. V was clipped by 5 bases and J by 6 bases; unmatched bases: 9. This CDR3 is built from 15 residues. Germline V gene sequence: CDR1 WSHSY, CDR2 SAAADI. CDR3 DNA sequence: TGCGCCAGCAGTTGGACACCCGGGGGGGCCAATGAGCAGTTCTTC. It translates to CASSWTPGGANEQFF.

V and J are TRBV21-1 and TRBJ2-7; the table's D call, TRBD2, has no DNA check behind it. TRBV21-1 is noted as a pseudogene. CDR3 length equals 14 residues. The CDR3 sequence: CASSKNRAGLEQYF. The CDR3 DNA is TGTGCCAGCAGCAAGAACCGAGCGGGGCTCGAGCAGTACTTC.

The V gene is TRBV5-4, the J gene TRBJ2-3; unclear D gene. Trimming left V 0 bases short and J 1 base short, with 6 bases between. This CDR3 spans 14 amino acids. CDR1 SGHNT and CDR2 YYREEE come from the germline V gene (reference sequence). CDR3 sequence (DNA): TGTGCCAGCAGCTTGGCGTCGGGCACAGATACGCAGTATTTT. It encodes CASSLASGTDTQYF. Supplemented by reference TRBV5-4 and TRBJ2-3, the full variable domain reads ETGVTQSPTHLIKTRGQQVTLRCSSQSGHNTVSWYQQALGQGPQFIFQYYREEENGRGNFPPRFSGLQFPNYSSELNVNALELDDSALYLCASSLASGTDTQYFGPGTRLTVL.

The chain has TRBV21-1 and TRBJ2-1; the table's TRBD1 call for D was not verified on the DNA. TRBV21-1 is designated a pseudogene. There are 15 residues in the CDR3. CDR3 sequence: CATAPGGTGMNEQFF. CDR3 in DNA: TGTGCCACAGCTCCGGGGGGGACAGGGATGAATGAGCAGTTCTTC.

The chain joins TRBV5-1 to TRBJ1-1, with D maybe TRBD1 (5 bases). The germline V and J ends were trimmed by 0 bases and 5 bases, with 17 bases remaining between them. Germline V CDR1 and CDR2: SGHRS, YFSETQ. This CDR3 contains 16 residues. The CDR3 protein is CASSLDRLLVGTEAFF. Written as DNA, the CDR3 is TGCGCCAGCAGCTTGGACAGGTTGCTTGTGGGTACTGAAGCTTTCTTT.

This clone was detected once. This chain connects TRBV25-1 to TRBJ1-1, with D tentatively TRBD1 (5 bases). This CDR3 spans 15 amino acids. Germline CDR1 MGHDK, CDR2 SYGVNS. V was clipped by 3 bases and J by 3 bases, with 14 bases between them. Here the CDR3 DNA reads TGTGCCAGCAGTGATTTGTCCTCGGGGGACACTGAAGCTTTCTTT. This gives the protein CASSDLSSGDTEAFF.

The chain carries TRBV2 and TRBJ2-3; D unclear. The CDR3 consists of 16 residues. The ends were cut back, 2 bases at V and 1 base at J, with 13 bases in the middle. Per germline, CDR1 SNHLY and CDR2 FYNNEI. The CDR3 protein is CASSERWAQGTDTQYF. The CDR3 coding sequence is TGTGCCAGCAGTGAACGCTGGGCACAAGGCACAGATACGCAGTATTTT.

The rearrangement uses TRBV29-1 and TRBJ2-1, with D possibly matching TRBD1 (6 bases). Germline-derived CDR1 and CDR2 are SQVTM and ANQGSEA. This CDR3 is built from 15 residues. Trimming took off 3 bases at V and 3 bases at J, with 15 bases between the two ends. The CDR3 DNA reads as TGCAGCGTTGAGGAGCAGGGGCTGATCTACAATGAGCAGTTCTTC. Amino acids: CSVEEQGLIYNEQFF.

The rearrangement joins TRBV7-3 to TRBJ1-2, with D possibly TRBD1 on 6 matching bases. This CDR3 region has 12 residues. The V end lost 5 bases, the J end lost 8 bases, and 12 bases lay between the germline ends. The germline V gene encodes CDR1 SGHTA and CDR2 FQGTGA. CDR3 bases: TGTGCCAGCAGCCTCTCAGGGGACGGCTACACCTTC. Translation: CASSLSGDGYTF.

The chain carries TRBV9 and TRBJ2-1, with 10 nucleotides matching TRBD1. This CDR3 has 16 amino acids. The germline V gene encodes CDR1 SGDLS and CDR2 YYNGEE. V trimming: 4 bases; J trimming: 4 bases; junction bases outside the gene matches: 8. CDR3 in DNA: TGTGCCAGCAGCCCCGACAGGGGGCGAGATTACAATGAGCAGTTCTTC. Translating it yields CASSPDRGRDYNEQFF.

J is TRBJ2-1 and V is TRBV11-3; TRBD2 aligns across 13 bases. The length of the CDR3 is 15 residues. Per germline, CDR1 SGHNT and CDR2 YENEEA. V shed 2 bases and J 8 bases; nucleotides not matched to a gene: 3. The CDR3 nucleotides read TGTGCCAGCAGCTTAACTAGCGGGGGGGCTGATGAGCAGTTCTTC. Amino acids: CASSLTSGGADEQFF.

The V and J genes are TRBV30 and TRBJ1-4, with 7 bases that match TRBD1. The CDR3 is 17 residues long. Trimming at V came to 0 bases and at J to 0 bases, leaving 7 bases not matched to a gene. The germline V gene has CDR1 GTSNPN and CDR2 SVGIG (reference sequence). CDR3 sequence (DNA): TGTGCCTGGAGTGTACGGCAGGGGGACTCAACTAATGAAAAACTGTTTTTT. Its translation: CAWSVRQGDSTNEKLFF.